This TCR beta chain derives from a study of blood T cell repertoires in COVID-19. Study-wide context: COVID-19 samples from acute and convalescent phases originated in the United States, Italy and Spain. The cDNA or gDNA used as material had been derived from T cells, B-cell-depleted T cells, or PBMCs.

Resolution of symptoms, clearance, or two negative PCRs was present in recovered Cohort 3 donors. In the study's own analysis: Reference gene primer amplification gave nucleated cell count estimates. Some clones are missing from TCRdb's copy, which holds only in-frame ones; the method was immunoSEQ multiplex PCR. V, J and clone size were drawn from that table, and D and trimming were deduced from the DNA. The sample gives around 150,000 clones, around nine tenths of which show up once; 6.6% is in the top ten. In germline, CDR1 is MGHRA, CDR2 YSYEKL. The CDR3 spans 17 residues. Trimming shortened V by 0 bases and J by 7 bases, and 19 bases separated the two germline ends.

The chain joins TRBV4-1 to TRBJ1-5; unclear D gene. The source of this sequence is a woman between 50 and 59 years old who had recovered from COVID-19. The sample comprised PBMCs or T cells enriched from blood (not recorded which). The CDR3 sequence: CASSQDRAASMGQPQHF. The CDR3 DNA sequence: TGCGCCAGCAGCCAAGATCGAGCGGCGTCTATGGGACAGCCCCAGCATTTT.